This record concerns one T cell receptor beta chain sequence. The antigen it binds to is not known. Base qualities are not recorded, but no much larger clone differs from it by a single base. This specimen belongs to a study of cytomegalovirus exposure and HLA in healthy donors (dated by TCRdb to 2015 to 2018). Study-wide context: According to an earlier analysis of a few hundred of the donors, about 170 million T cells yielded roughly 100 million unique TCR beta sequences and about 300 Gb of sequence data. Roughly 320 gigabases of sequencing data and 70 million to 100 million unique TCR sequences made up an early release that covered roughly 670 HLA-typed donors. Of the approximately 400 genotyped donors, about 84% fell in the genetic ancestry cluster associated with self-reported Caucasian donors. The study was designed to test whether signatures of past pathogen exposure could be identified by cataloging public T cell receptors. The study used immunosequencing to profile the T cell repertoires of several hundred subjects and linked those repertoires to cytomegalovirus serostatus. Along with the roughly 670-subject first cohort, a separate validation cohort of over a hundred different subjects was used. To predict cytomegalovirus infection status, the study combined high-throughput TCR immunosequencing, statistical association of individual TCRs with disease status, and machine learning. A later analysis re-analyzed previously published TCR beta repertoires from 500 to 700 donors and added high-resolution HLA genotyping to study TCR occurrence patterns. In the later analysis, no new phenotypic data were used to find candidate immune exposures; instead, reliance was placed on TCR beta sequences and their occurrence across donors. An earlier analysis of nearly 600 of the donors applied high-throughput TCR beta sequencing to assess whether each TCR beta V gene segment acted as functional or pseudogenic. Donor age, sex, ethnicity and CMV serostatus were compiled together with the repertoire data. Genome-wide SNP genotypes for about 55% of the 666 donors were used in a later genetic analysis, which treated that subset as a discovery cohort. Every repertoire in the discovery cohort had been generated on one and the same sequencing platform. Both class I and class II loci were covered by HLA typing, at four-digit resolution. The number of donors typed differed by locus, with 629-630 for A, B, C, DRB1 and DQB1, around 500 for DQA1, 600 to 610 for DPA1, and 472 for DPB1. A handful of DR-DQ haplotypes were handled as single units for association and clustering because linkage in the cohort was strong. Among about 410 genotyped donors of the cohort, an average of about 240,000 unique TCR beta nucleotide sequences was sequenced per donor, of which 15% to 20% were non-productive.

Taken from the germline V gene, the CDR1 and CDR2 loops are SGHTA and FQGNSA. V sheds 1 base and J sheds 15 bases, leaving 16 bases between their ends. The cysteine opens and the phenylalanine closes a CDR3 of 13 amino acids. The retained sequence is limited to the CDR3, 39 bases, with the frame set at the first base. Receptor libraries were prepared by the immunoSEQ multiplex PCR assay. The multiplex PCR relied on a mix of 60 forward primers for TCR Vbeta segments and 13 reverse primers for TCR Jbeta segments. The CDR3 region of rearranged TCR beta genes was amplified from genomic DNA by a multiplex PCR assay. The Illumina HiSeq System was used to sequence the amplified TCR beta libraries as 87-base-pair reads. The paper's processing steps were these. A later analysis tallied around 87 million unique TCR beta chains across the 666 repertoires, and about 12 million of those chains were shared by two or more donors. A nearest-neighbor algorithm error-corrected the raw reads and collapsed the reads into unique sequences, merging closely related sequences to remove PCR and sequencing errors. CDR3 sequences were aligned to IMGT reference sequences to assign V, D and J gene segments. For a sequence to be retained, at least a six-nucleotide match to both a V gene segment and a J gene segment was required. Rearrangements were classified as productive when the CDR3 lacked stop codons and remained in frame with V and J, and all other rearrangements were classified as non-productive. CDR3 was defined according to IMGT convention as the region running from the second conserved V-encoded cysteine to the conserved J-encoded phenylalanine. In an earlier analysis of roughly 580 of the donors, sequences lacking an unambiguous match to a single V gene segment were excluded. In an earlier analysis of roughly 600 of the donors, a V segment was called functional when productive rearrangements were above 56.7%, and segregating when the standard deviation between donors exceeded 5%. A statistical classification framework was developed to diagnose cytomegalovirus status using the catalog of TCR beta chain sequences. V and J gene assignment, in a later analysis, came from comparing TCR nucleotide sequences with IMGT/GENE-DB human TR gene sequences. The TCRdist pipeline was used in a later analysis to assign CDR3 sequences and most-parsimonious VDJ recombination scenarios. A later analysis defined each TCR beta chain by its CDR3 amino acid sequence plus V-gene family, and excluded reads lacking a unique V-gene family. In a later analysis, some 600 highly shared, low-generation-probability nucleotide sequences were removed to address suspected cross-contamination and a sequencing artifact. A later analysis calculated a clonal expansion index for each public chain from normalized within-repertoire ranks of inferred template counts. Generation probabilities in a later analysis came from a VDJ recombination model fitted to out-of-frame rearrangements, and those results were checked against IGoR. In a later analysis, hypergeometric tests were used to score TCR-TCR, TCR-HLA and TCR-CMV co-occurrence, with a repertoire-size bias correction applied to TCR pairs. In a later analysis, false discovery rates were estimated by permuting HLA or CMV assignments 20 times. A later analysis grouped co-occurring TCRs with DBSCAN, adding TCRdist sequence similarity when clustering within HLA-allele-positive subsets. Co-occurrence clustering excluded repertoires with fewer than 30,000 or more than 120,000 public chains, plus five with anomalous nucleotide sharing. TCRdb obtained this table from immuneACCESS and retained in-frame rearrangements with V and J assigned. These tables miss some clones; where compared with another copy, unresolved V genes account for less than half of the shortfall, and the remainder is unexplained. From that table come the V and J calls and clone size; the DNA was used to work out D and trimming. The table for this sample lists 70,000 to 90,000 clones; around three fifths of them were counted only once. The top ten hold 15% of the sample.

Results the study describes overall, beyond this receptor: A later analysis found that most CMV-associated TCR beta chains appeared HLA-restricted, with HLA associations seemingly driven largely by CMV exposure. A later analysis reported that several top co-occurrence clusters appeared linked to parvovirus B19, influenza, CMV and Epstein-Barr virus. Because the 87-base-pair reads could not distinguish some IMGT-functional V segments, including TRBV6-2 and TRBV6-3, those segments were excluded. Sequencing depth was assumed to be roughly uniform across donors in the presence/absence analyses, though that assumption may not hold. In a later genetic analysis, a missense DCLRE1C variant was associated with V-gene and J-gene trimming of TCR beta chains, and the association was replicated in an independent cohort. The only immune exposure information available for the cohort was CMV serostatus. An earlier analysis of some 590 of the donors showed that most TCR beta V segments appeared in productive rearrangements either about 87% or about 30% of the time, which broadly matched IMGT annotations. A later analysis found that HLA-associated TCR beta chains were more clonally expanded and had lower generation probabilities than equally common non-associated chains. Assigning TCR associations to individual alleles was difficult when HLA alleles, especially DR and DQ, strongly co-occurred. Correlated functional status among segregating V segments might reflect linkage disequilibrium, but an unknown experimental factor could not be ruled out. Because counts were too low, about 18 rarely observed V segments, including chromosome 9 orphons, were excluded from the earlier analysis of around 590 of the donors. The classifier was reported to diagnose cytomegalovirus status with high specificity and sensitivity in both the original cohort and the validation cohort. A cluster of highly shared sequence variants was judged likely to be a technical artifact of the sequencing pipeline. Because HLA typing was unavailable for some donors at each locus, only the typed subset was used in association tests. Most TCR sequences were seen in very few donors, while some public TCRs were found in many individuals. A total of fewer than 200 TCR beta chains were listed by the study as associated with cytomegalovirus. In vitro tests confirmed that three of the cytomegalovirus-associated TCR beta chains recognize cytomegalovirus antigens. This cohort had only TCR beta chains sequenced, and the lack of alpha or paired-chain data limited which features could be detected. A further reported finding was that TCR beta sequences accurately predicted the HLA-A and HLA-B alleles for most subjects in the first cohort. A later genetic analysis reported fewer N-insertions in productive TCRs among donors in an Asian-associated ancestry cluster than the roughly 700-donor mean. In a later analysis, some 18,000 TCR beta sequences were associated with specific HLA alleles at a false discovery rate of 0.05. In a later analysis, TCR association rates were found to vary across HLA loci, with the most associated TCRs seen for DRB1 alleles and the fewest for HLA-C alleles. It was suggested by the authors that the approach could potentially be generalized to other disease states and immunological phenotypes.

The cohort consisted of approximately 690 healthy bone marrow donors. Cohort members were all nominally healthy when sampled, although unrecorded immune exposures were likely present. The donor was CMV seropositive and was included in the group of around 300 seropositive cohort members. Every donor gave a peripheral blood sample, and the peripheral blood mononuclear cells from that sample were used for TCR beta sequencing. Genomic DNA was extracted from the blood cell samples with the Qiagen DNeasy Blood Extraction Kit. This chain is built from TRBV7-2 and TRBJ2-1, with the D gene not confidently named. The receptor comes from a woman aged 40 to 50 in good health and CMV-seropositive. The sample taken for sequencing was PBMCs. The CDR3 region has the sequence CASSLVSRIVGFF. The base sequence is TGTGCCAGCAGCTTAGTATCTAGAATAGTAGGGTTCTTC.